This T cell receptor (beta chain) was profiled in a study of blood T cell dynamics during melanoma immunotherapy (dated by TCRdb to 2019 to 2021). Background on the whole study: Patients had metastatic melanoma and received first-line pembrolizumab or nivolumab plus ipilimumab as standard of care in the United Kingdom. A training cohort was formed from consecutive patients, and a further independent group of patients from the same centre was pooled into an external validation set. Peripheral T cell receptor repertoires of metastatic melanoma patients were profiled before and after one cycle of checkpoint inhibitor therapy to find early correlates of response.

Taken with the paper, the label for time point translates to: pre-treatment baseline. Blood samples were taken at two points: before treatment (T0) and at week 3 (W3), which came after the first cycle of checkpoint blockade. Except for a couple of patients with rapid clinical progression, response was assessed 12 weeks after the first infusion by RECIST 1.1; disease control meant complete response, partial response or stable disease. Patients were not eligible if they had prior systemic cancer treatment, concomitant immunosuppressant therapy or synchronous other active malignancies. To track both circulating cells and T cell turnover, TCR beta was sequenced from bulk PBMC as well as from plasma cell-free DNA. PBMC were isolated from blood with Lymphoprep and SepMate tubes, followed by red cell lysis. QIAamp DNA Blood Mini kits were used to extract DNA from both PBMC and sorted T cell subsets. At the junction V is shortened by 10 bases and J by 1 base, with 14 bases in between. CDR1 and CDR2 are drawn from the germline V gene (reference sequence): LNHDA, SQIVND. Its CDR3 holds 14 amino acids, cysteine through phenylalanine. Only CDR3 DNA remains: 42 bases, in frame from the first base.

General study outcomes and caveats: Whether the T cell clones driving repertoire changes were melanoma-specific or reflected general immune activation could not be determined in the study. The relatively small sample size was acknowledged as potentially limiting generalization of the results. A bifurcated reorganization of the PBMC repertoire at W3, with increased clonality or increased diversity, was observed in patients who later achieved disease control, unlike in progressors.

A fixed 350 ng of DNA was loaded for every bulk PBMC sample. TCR beta CDR3 sequences were amplified from genomic DNA using the immunoSEQ TCRb Assay kit according to manufacturer instructions. The KAPA Library Quantification Kit for Illumina platforms was used to quantify pooled libraries by qPCR. Pooled libraries were sequenced on an Illumina NextSeq 500, clustered at roughly 0.55-1.1 pM. Concerning the study's data processing: Analysis of the TCR data relied on immunoSEQ ANALYZER and the R LymphoSeq package. A rearrangement efficiency score was calculated as productive divided by the sum of productive and non-productive CDR3 sequences. Clonality was measured with the Gini coefficient and diversity with the Renyi index at alpha=1, compared pairwise between timepoints within each patient. Clonal relatedness, based on an edit distance of 3, and repertoire similarity, based on the Bhattacharyya coefficient, were both computed in LymphoSeq. To classify response, a linear discriminant analysis based on week-3 changes in clonality and diversity was built using the R MASS and caret packages. TCRdb carries this immuneACCESS record with in-frame sequences only. Its versions omit some clonotypes, under half of them owing to an unresolved V gene in the studies checked, with the rest unexplained. That table supplies the V and J calls and clone size; D and trimming were determined from the DNA. The sample table contains around 13,000 clones; only one count was recorded for about 90% of them. About 3.7% of the sample is held by the ten biggest clonotypes.

About this clone: The antigen it recognizes is unknown. No much larger clone is present one base from it, and per-base qualities are unavailable.

The sequence is built from TRBV19 and TRBJ2-4, with the D gene not confidently named. The origin of this receptor is a human donor with melanoma. The material sequenced was blood, taken from a patient treated with checkpoint blockade. The sequenced DNA is TGTGCCACCGCGCGCGACCCGGCCAAAAACATTCAGTACTTC. The encoded protein is CATARDPAKNIQYF. Here the CDR3 is joined to the reference TRBV19 and TRBJ2-4 genes, and the full variable domain is: DGGITQSPKYLFRKEGQNVTLSCEQNLNHDAMYWYRQDPGQGLRLIYYSQIVNDFQKGDIAEGYSVSREKKESFPLTVTSAQKNPTAFYLCATARDPAKNIQYFGAGTRLSVL.